This T cell receptor beta chain was captured in a study of shared clonotypes between healthy human individuals. Per the germline V gene, CDR1 is MGHDK and CDR2 is SYGVNS. The CDR3 extends over 16 amino acids. V was trimmed by 4 bases and J by 7 bases, leaving 20 bases between them. Sequencing was performed with immunoSEQ multiplex PCR; in TCRdb, only in-frame clones are kept and a portion is missing. Of around 2,000,000 clones in the sample, about 95% were seen once. Positively selected for CCR7, the CD45RO-negative cells used as naive CD8 cells excluded terminally differentiated effector memory CD45RA+ cells.

The sequenced sample was naive CD8+ T cells sorted from blood. The rearrangement joins TRBV25-1 to TRBJ1-5, with D maybe TRBD1 (5 bases). This sequence was found in a man aged 18-30 years in good health. CDR3 DNA sequence: TGTGCCAGCAGTGTCCCTAGCGGACACAGGAGCCAGCCCCAGCATTTT. This codes for CASSVPSGHRSQPQHF.